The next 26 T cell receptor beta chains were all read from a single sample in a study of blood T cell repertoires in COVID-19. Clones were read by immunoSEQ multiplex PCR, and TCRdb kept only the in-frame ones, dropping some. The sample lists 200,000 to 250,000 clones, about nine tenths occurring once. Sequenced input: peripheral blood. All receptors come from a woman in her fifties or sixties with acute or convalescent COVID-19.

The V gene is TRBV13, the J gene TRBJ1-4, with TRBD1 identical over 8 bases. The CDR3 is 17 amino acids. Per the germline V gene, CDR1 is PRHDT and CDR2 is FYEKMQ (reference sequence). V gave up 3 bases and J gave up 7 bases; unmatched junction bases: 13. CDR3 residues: CASSLRSRGQGVEKLFF. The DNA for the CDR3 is TGTGCCAGCAGCTTGAGAAGCAGGGGGCAGGGGGTTGAAAAACTGTTTTTT.

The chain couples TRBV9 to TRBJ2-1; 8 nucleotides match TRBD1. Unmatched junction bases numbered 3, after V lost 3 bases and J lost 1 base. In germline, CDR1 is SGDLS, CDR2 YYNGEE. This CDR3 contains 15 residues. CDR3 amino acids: CASSEQGESYNEQFF. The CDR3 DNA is TGTGCCAGCAGCGAACAGGGGGAGTCCTACAATGAGCAGTTCTTC.

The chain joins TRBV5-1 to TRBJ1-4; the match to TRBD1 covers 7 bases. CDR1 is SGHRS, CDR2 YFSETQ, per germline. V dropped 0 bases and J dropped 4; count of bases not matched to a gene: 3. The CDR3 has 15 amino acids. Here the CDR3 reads CASSLVTGNNEKLFF. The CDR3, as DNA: TGCGCCAGCAGCTTGGTGACAGGGAATAATGAAAAACTGTTTTTT. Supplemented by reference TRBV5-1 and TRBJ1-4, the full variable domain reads KAGVTQTPRYLIKTRGQQVTLSCSPISGHRSVSWYQQTPGQGLQFLFEYFSETQRNKGNFPGRFSGRQFSNSRSEMNVSTLELGDSALYLCASSLVTGNNEKLFFGSGTQLSVL.

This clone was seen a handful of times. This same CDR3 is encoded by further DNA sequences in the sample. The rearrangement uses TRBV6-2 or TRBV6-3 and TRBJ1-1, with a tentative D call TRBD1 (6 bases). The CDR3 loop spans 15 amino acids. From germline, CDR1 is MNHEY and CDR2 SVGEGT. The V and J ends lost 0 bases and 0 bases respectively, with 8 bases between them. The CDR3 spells CASSYSRTVNTEAFF. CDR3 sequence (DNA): TGTGCCAGCAGTTACTCTCGGACAGTGAACACTGAAGCTTTCTTT.

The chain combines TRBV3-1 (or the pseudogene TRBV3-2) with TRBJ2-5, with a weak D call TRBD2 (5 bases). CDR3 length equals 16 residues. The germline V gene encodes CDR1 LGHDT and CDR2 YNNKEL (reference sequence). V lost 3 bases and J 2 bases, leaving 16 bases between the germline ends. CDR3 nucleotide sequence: TGTGCCAGCAGCCAGGCGGCTCAAACTAGACAAGAGACCCAGTACTTC. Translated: CASSQAAQTRQETQYF.

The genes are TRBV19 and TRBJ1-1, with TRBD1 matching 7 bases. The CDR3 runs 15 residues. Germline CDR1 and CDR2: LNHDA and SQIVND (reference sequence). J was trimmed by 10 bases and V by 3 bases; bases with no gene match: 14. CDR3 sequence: CASSIRGRTGEGAFF. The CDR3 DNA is TGTGCCAGTAGTATTCGAGGCAGGACAGGCGAAGGAGCTTTCTTT.

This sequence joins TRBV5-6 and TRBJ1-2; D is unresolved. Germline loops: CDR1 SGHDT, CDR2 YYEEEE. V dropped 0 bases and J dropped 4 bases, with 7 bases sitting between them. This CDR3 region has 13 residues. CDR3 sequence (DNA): TGTGCCAGCAGCTTGGCTCAGGTCTATGGCTACACCTTC. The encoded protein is CASSLAQVYGYTF.

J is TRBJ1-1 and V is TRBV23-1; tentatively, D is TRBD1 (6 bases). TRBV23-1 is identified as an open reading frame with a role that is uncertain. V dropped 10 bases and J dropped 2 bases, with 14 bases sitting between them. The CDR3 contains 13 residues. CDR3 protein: CAKGTRDNTEAFF. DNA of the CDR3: TGCGCCAAAGGGACAAGAGACAACACTGAAGCTTTCTTT.

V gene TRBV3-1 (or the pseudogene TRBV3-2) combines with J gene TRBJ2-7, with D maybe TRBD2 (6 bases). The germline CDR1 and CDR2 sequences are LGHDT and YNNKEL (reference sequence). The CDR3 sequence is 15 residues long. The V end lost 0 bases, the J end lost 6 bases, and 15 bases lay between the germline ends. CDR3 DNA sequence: TGTGCCAGCAGCCAAGACCCTTGGGGGGTCGGCGAGCAGTACTTC. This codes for CASSQDPWGVGEQYF.

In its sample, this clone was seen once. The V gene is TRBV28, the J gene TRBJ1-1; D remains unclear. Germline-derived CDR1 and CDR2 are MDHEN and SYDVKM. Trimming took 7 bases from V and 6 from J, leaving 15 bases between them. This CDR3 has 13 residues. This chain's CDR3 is CASTPQATAEAFF. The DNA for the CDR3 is TGTGCCAGCACTCCCCAGGCTACGGCTGAAGCTTTCTTT.

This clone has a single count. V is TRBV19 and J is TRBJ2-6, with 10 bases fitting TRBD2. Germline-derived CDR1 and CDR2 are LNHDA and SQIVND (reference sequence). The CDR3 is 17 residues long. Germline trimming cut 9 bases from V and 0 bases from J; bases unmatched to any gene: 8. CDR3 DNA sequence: TGTGCCAGCAAGGCAGGACTAGCGGTCTCTGGGGCCAACGTCCTGACTTTC. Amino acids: CASKAGLAVSGANVLTF.

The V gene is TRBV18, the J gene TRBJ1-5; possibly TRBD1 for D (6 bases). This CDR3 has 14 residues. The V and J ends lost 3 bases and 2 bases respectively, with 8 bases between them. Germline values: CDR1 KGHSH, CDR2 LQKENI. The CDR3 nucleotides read TGTGCCAGCTCACCGTCAGGGGGCAATCAGCCCCAGCATTTT. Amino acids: CASSPSGGNQPQHF.

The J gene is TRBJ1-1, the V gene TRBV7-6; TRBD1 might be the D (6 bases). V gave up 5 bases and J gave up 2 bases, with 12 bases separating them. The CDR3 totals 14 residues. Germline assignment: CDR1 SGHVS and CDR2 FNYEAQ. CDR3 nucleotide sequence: TGTGCCAGCAGCGAGGGACACCTCAACACTGAAGCTTTCTTT. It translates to CASSEGHLNTEAFF.

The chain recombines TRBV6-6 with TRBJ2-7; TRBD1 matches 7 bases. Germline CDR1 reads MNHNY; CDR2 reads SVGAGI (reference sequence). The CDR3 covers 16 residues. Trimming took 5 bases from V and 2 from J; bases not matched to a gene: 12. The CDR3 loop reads CASSPRTGLGTYEQYF. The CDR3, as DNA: TGTGCCAGCAGTCCCCGGACAGGCCTAGGGACCTACGAGCAGTACTTC.

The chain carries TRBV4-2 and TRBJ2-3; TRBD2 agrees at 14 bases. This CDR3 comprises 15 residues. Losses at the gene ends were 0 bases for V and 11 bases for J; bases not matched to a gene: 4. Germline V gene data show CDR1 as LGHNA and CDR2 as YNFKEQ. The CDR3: CASSQDRGTSGGQYF. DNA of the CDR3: TGTGCCAGCAGCCAAGATCGGGGGACTAGCGGGGGGCAGTATTTT.

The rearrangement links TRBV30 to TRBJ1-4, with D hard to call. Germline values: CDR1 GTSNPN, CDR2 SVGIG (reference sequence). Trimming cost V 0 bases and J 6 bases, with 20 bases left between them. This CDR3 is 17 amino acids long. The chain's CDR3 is CAWSVRNPDLRYEKLFF. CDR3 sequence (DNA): TGTGCCTGGAGTGTAAGGAACCCGGATCTGAGGTATGAAAAACTGTTTTTT.

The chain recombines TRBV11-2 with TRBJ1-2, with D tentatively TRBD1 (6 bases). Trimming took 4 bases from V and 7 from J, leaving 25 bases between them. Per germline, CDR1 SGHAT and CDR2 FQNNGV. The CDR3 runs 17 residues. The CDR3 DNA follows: TGTGCCAGCAGCTCAGCGGGGGGAGTGGGGGCGTTTATTGGCTACACCTTC. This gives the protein CASSSAGGVGAFIGYTF.

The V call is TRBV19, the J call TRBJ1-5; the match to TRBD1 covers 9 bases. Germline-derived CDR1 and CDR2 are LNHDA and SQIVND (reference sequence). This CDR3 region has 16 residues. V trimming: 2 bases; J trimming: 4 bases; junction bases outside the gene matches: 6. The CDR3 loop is CASSILGTGLNQPQHF. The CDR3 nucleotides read TGTGCCAGTAGTATATTAGGGACAGGGCTAAATCAGCCCCAGCATTTT.

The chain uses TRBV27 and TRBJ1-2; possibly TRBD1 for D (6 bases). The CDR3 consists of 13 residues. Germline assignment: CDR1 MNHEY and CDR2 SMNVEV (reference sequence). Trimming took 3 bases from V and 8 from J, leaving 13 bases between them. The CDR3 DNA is TGTGCCAGCAGTTTTACAGGGTATGGCGGCTACACCTTC. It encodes CASSFTGYGGYTF.

CDR3 coding DNA: TGCAGCATTACCGGGACAGCGGACACTGAAGCTTTCTTT. Its translation: CSITGTADTEAFF. The chain couples TRBV29-1 to TRBJ1-1; 7 bases align to TRBD1. Per germline, CDR1 SQVTM and CDR2 ANQGSEA. After removal of 8 bases from V and 3 bases from J, the junction contained 9 bases not matched to a gene. This CDR3 has 13 amino acids.

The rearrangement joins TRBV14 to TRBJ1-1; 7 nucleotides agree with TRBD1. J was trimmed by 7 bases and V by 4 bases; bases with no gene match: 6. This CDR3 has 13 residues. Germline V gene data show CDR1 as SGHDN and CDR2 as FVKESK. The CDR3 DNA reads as TGTGCCAGCAGCCGCTCGGGACAGATTGAAGCTTTCTTT. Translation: CASSRSGQIEAFF.

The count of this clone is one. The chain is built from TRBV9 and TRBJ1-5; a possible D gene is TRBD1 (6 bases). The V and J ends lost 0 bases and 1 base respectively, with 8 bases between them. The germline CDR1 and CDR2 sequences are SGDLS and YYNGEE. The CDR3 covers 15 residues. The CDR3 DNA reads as TGTGCCAGCAGCGTAGGGGGGACAAGCAATCAGCCCCAGCATTTT. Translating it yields CASSVGGTSNQPQHF.

The CDR3 loop reads CASSAKRAGTDTQYF. CDR3 sequence (DNA): TGTGCCAGCAGCGCGAAGAGGGCAGGCACAGATACGCAGTATTTT. This chain uses TRBV7-9 with TRBJ2-3, with D possibly being TRBD2 (5 bases). The CDR3 sequence is 15 residues long. The germline CDR1 and CDR2 sequences are SEHNR and FQNEAQ (reference sequence). V dropped 5 bases and J dropped 1 base, with 13 bases sitting between them.

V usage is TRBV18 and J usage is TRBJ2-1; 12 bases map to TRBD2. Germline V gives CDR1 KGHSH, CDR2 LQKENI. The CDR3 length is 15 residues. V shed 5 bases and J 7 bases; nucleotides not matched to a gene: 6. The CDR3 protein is CASSRLAGDYNEQFF. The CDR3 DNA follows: TGTGCCAGCTCAAGACTAGCGGGAGACTATAATGAGCAGTTCTTC.

The CDR3: CASSTGTIVSEQYF. The CDR3 region has the DNA TGTGCCAGTAGTACCGGGACTATAGTGAGCGAGCAGTACTTC. The chain links TRBV19 to TRBJ2-7; TRBD2 matches 7 bases. CDR1 is LNHDA, CDR2 SQIVND, per germline (reference sequence). The CDR3 is made up of 14 amino acids. The V gene end was trimmed by 4 bases and the J gene end by 6 bases; junction bases not matched to a gene: 9. Based on the CDR3 plus reference TRBV19 and TRBJ2-7, the full variable domain is DGGITQSPKYLFRKEGQNVTLSCEQNLNHDAMYWYRQDPGQGLRLIYYSQIVNDFQKGDIAEGYSVSREKKESFPLTVTSAQKNPTAFYLCASSTGTIVSEQYFGPGTRLTVT.

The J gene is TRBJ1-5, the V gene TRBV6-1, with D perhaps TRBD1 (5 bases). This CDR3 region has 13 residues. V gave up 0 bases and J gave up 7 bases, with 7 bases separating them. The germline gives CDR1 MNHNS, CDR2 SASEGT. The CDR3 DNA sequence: TGTGCCAGCAGTGAAGCGTGGGGCCAGCCCCAGCATTTT. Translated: CASSEAWGQPQHF.